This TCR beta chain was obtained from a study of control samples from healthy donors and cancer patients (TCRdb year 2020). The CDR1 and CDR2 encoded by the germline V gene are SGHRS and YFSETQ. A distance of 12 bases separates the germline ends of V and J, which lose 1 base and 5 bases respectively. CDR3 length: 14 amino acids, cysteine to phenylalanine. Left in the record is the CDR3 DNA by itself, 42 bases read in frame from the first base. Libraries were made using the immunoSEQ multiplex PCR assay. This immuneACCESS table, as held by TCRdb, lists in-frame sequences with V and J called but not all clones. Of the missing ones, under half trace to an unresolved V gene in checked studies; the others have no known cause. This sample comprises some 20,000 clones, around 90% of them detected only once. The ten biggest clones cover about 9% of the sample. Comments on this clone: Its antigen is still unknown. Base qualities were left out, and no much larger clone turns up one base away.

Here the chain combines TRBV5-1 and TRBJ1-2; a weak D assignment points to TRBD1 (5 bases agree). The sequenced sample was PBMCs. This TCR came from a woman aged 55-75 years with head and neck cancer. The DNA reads TGCGCCAGCAGCTTGCCCGGGACGGCTTATGGCTACACCTTC. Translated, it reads CASSLPGTAYGYTF.